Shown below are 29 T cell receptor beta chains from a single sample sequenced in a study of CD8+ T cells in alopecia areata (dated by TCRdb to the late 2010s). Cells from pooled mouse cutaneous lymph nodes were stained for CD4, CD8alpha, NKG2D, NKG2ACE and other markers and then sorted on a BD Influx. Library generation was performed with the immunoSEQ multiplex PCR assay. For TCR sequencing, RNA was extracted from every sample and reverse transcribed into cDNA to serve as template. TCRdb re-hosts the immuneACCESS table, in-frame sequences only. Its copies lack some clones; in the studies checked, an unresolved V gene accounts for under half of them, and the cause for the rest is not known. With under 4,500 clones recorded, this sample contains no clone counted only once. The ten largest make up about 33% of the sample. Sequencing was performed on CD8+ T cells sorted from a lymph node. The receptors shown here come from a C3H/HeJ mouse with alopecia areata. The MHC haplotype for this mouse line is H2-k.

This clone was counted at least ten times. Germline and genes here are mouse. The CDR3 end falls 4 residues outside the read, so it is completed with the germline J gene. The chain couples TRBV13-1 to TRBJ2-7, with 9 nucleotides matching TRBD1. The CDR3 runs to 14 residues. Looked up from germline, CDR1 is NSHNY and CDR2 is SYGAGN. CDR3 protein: CASSTGTGKYEQYF. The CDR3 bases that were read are TGTGCCAGCAGCACCGGGACAGGGAAGTAT.

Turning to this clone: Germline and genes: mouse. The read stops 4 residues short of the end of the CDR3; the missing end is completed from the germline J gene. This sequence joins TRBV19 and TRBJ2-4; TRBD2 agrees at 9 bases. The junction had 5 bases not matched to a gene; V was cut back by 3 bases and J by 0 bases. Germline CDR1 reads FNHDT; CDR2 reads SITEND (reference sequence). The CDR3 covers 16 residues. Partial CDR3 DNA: TGTGCCAGCAGTACTGGACTGGGGACTAGTCAAAAC. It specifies CASSTGLGTSQN. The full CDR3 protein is CASSTGLGTSQNTLYF.

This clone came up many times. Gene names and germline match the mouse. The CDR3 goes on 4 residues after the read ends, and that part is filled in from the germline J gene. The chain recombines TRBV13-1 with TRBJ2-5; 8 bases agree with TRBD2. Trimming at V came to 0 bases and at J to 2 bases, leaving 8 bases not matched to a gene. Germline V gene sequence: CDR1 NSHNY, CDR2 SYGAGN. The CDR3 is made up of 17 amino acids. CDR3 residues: CASSDAPGGRRQDTQYF. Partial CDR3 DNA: TGTGCCAGCAGTGATGCCCCTGGGGGGCGGCGCCAAGAC.

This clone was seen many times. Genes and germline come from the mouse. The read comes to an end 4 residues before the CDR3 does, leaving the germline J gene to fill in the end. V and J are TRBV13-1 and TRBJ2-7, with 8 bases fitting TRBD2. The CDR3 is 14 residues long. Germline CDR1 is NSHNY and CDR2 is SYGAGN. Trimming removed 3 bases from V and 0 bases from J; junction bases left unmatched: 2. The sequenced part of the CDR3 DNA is TGTGCCAGCAGTGGTGGGGGGGACTCCTAT. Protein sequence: CASSGGGDSY. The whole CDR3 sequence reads CASSGGGDSYEQYF.

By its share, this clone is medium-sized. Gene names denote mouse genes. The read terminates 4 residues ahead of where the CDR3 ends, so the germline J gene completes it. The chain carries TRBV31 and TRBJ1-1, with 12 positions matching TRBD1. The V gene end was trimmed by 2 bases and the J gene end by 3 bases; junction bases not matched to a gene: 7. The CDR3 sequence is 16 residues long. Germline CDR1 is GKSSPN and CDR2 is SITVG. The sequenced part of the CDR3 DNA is TGTGCCTGGAGTAGGGACAGGGGGCGCGGGGACACA. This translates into CAWSRDRGRGDT. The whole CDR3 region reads CAWSRDRGRGDTEVFF.

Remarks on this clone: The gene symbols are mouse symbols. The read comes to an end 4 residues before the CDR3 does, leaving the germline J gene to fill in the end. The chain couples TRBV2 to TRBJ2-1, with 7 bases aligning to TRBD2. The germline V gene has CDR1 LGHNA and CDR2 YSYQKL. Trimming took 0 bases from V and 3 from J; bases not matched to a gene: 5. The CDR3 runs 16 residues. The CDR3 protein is CASSQEEAGGYAEQFF. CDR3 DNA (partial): TGTGCCAGCAGCCAAGAAGAGGCTGGGGGCTATGCT.

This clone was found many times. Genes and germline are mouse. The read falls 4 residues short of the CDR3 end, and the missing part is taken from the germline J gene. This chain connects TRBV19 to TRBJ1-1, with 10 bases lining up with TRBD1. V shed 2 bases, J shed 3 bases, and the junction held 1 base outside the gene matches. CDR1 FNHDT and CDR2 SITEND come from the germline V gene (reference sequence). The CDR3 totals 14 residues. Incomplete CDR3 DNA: TGTGCCAGCAGTATCGGGACAGGGGACACA. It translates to CASSIGTGDT. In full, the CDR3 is CASSIGTGDTEVFF. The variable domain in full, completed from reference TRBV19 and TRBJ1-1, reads GGIITQTPKFLIGQEGQKLTLKCQQNFNHDTMYWYRQDSGKGLRLIYYSITENDLQKGDLSEGYDASREKKSSFSLTVTSAQKNEMAVFLCASSIGTGDTEVFFGKGTRLTVV.

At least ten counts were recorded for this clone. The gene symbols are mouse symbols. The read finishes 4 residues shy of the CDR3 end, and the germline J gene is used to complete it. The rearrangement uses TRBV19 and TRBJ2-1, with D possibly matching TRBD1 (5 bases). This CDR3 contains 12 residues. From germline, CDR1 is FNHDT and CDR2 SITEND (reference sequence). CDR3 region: CASSMPGTEQFF. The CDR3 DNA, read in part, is TGTGCCAGCAGTATGCCAGGGACT.

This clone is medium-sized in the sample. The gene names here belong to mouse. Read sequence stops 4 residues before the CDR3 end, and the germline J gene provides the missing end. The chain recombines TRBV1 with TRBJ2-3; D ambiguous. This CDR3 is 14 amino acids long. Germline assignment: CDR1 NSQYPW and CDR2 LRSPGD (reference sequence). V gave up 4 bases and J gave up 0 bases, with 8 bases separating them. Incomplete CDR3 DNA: TGCACCTGCAGTGGGCAGGATAGTGCAGAA. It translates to CTCSGQDSAE. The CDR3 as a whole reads CTCSGQDSAETLYF.

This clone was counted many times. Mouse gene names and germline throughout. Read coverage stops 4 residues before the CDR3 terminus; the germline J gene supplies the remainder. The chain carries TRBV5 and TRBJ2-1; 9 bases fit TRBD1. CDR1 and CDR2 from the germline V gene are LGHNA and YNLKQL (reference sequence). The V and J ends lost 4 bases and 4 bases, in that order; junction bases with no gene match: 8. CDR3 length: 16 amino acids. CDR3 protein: CASSPGTGKGYAEQFF. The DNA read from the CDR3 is TGTGCCAGCAGCCCCGGGACAGGGAAGGGATATGCT.

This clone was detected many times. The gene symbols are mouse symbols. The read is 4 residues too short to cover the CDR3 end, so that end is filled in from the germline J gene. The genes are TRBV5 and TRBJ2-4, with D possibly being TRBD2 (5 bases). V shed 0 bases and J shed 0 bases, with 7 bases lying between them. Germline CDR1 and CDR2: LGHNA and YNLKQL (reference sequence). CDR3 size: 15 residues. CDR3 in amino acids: CASSQDWASQNTLYF. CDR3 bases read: TGTGCCAGCAGCCAAGACTGGGCTAGTCAAAAC.

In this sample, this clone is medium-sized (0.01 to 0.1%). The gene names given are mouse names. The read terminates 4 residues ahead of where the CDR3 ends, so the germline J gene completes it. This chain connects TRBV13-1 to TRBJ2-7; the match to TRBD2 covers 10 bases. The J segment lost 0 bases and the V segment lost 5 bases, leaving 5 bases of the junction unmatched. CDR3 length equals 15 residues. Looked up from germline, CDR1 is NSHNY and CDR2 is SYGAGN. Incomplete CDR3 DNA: TGTGCCAGCAGCGACTGGGGGGCTCTCTCCTAT. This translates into CASSDWGALSY. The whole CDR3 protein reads CASSDWGALSYEQYF.

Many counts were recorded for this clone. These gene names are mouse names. CDR3 bases read: TGTGCCTGGAGTCTAGTACTGGGGGGTGCAGAA. As protein: CAWSLVLGGAE. The full-length CDR3 reads as CAWSLVLGGAETLYF. The rearrangement joins TRBV31 to TRBJ2-3, with 8 bases aligning to TRBD2. The read stops 4 residues short of the end of the CDR3; the missing end is completed from the germline J gene. Trimming removed 0 bases from V and 1 base from J; junction bases left unmatched: 3. The V gene's germline CDR1 is GKSSPN and CDR2 SITVG. The CDR3 is 15 residues long.

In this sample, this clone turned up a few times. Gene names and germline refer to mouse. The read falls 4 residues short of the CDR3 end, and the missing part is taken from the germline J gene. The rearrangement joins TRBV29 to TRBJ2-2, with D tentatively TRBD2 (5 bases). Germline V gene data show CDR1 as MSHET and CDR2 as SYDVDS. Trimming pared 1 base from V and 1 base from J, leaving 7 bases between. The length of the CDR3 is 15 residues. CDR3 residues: CASSLFGVNTGQLYF. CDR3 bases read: TGTGCTAGCAGTTTATTTGGGGTAAACACCGGG. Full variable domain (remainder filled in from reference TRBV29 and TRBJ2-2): DMKVTQMPRYLIKRMGENVLLECGQDMSHETMYWYRQDPGLGLQLIYISYDVDSNSEGDIPKGYRVSRKKREHFSLILDSAKTNQTSVYFCASSLFGVNTGQLYFGEGSKLTVL.

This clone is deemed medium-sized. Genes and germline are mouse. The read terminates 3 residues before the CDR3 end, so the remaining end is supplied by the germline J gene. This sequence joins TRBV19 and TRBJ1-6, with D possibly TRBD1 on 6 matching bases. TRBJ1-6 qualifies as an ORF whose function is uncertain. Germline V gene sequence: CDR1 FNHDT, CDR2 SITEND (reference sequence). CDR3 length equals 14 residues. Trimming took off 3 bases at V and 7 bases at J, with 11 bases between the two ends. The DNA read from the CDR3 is TGTGCCAGCAGTACCCGAACAGGGAATTCGCCC. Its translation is CASSTRTGNSP. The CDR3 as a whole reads CASSTRTGNSPLYF.

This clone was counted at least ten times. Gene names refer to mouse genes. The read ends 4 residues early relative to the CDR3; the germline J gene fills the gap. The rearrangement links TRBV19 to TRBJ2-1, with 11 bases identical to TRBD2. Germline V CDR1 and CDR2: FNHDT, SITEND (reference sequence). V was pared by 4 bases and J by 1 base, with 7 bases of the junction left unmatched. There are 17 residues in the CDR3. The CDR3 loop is CASSPLGLGENYAEQFF. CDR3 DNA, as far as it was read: TGTGCCAGCAGTCCATTGGGACTGGGGGAAAACTATGCT.

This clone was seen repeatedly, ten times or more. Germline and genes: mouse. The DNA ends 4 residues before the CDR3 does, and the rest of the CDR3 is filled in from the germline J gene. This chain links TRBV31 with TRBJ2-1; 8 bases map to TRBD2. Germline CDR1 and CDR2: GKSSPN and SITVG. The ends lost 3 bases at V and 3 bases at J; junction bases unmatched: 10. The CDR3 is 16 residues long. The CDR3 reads CAWSPLSTGVYAEQFF. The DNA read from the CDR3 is TGTGCCTGGAGCCCCCTCTCGACTGGGGTCTATGCT. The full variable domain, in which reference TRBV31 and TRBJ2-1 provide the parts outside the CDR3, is AQTIHQWPVAEIKAVGSPLSLGCTIKGKSSPNLYWYWQATGGTLQQLFYSITVGQVESVVQLNLSASRPKDDQFILSTEKLLLSHSGFYLCAWSPLSTGVYAEQFFGPGTRLTVL.

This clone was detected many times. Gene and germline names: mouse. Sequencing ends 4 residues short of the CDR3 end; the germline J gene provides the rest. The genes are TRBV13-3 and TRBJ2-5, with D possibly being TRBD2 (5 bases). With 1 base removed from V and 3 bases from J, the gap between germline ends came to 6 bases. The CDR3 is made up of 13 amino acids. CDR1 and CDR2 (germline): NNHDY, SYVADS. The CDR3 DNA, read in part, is TGTGCCAGCAGTGATATGGGGCAAGAC. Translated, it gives CASSDMGQD. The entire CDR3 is CASSDMGQDTQYF. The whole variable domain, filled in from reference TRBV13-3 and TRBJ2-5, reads EAAVTQSPRSKVAVTGGKVTLSCHQTNNHDYMYWYRQDTGHGLRLIHYSYVADSTEKGDIPDGYKASRPSQENFSLILELASLSQTAVYFCASSDMGQDTQYFGPGTRLLVL.

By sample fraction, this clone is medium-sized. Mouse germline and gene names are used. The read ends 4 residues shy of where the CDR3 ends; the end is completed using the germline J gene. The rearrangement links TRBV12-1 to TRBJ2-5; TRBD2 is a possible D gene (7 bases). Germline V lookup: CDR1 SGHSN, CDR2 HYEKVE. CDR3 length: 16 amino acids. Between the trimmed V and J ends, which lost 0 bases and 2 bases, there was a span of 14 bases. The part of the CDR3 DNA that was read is TGTGCCAGCTCTCTCGGGGCTGGGGGCCGCCAAGAC. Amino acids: CASSLGAGGRQD. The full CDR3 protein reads CASSLGAGGRQDTQYF.

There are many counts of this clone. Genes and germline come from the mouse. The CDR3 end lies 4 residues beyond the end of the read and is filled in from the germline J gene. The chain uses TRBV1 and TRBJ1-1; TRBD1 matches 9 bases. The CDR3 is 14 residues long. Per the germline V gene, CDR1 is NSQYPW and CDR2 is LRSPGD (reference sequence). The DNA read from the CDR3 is TGCACCTGCAGTGGGAACAGGGGGCGTACA. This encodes CTCSGNRGRT. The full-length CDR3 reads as CTCSGNRGRTEVFF.

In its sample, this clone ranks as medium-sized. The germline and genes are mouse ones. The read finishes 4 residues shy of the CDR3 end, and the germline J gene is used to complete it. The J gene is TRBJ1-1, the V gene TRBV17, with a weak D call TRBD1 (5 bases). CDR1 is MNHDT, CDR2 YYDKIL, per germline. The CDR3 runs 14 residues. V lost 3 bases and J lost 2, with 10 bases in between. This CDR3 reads CASSSGRANTEVFF. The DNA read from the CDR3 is TGTGCTAGCAGTAGCGGCAGGGCTAACACA.

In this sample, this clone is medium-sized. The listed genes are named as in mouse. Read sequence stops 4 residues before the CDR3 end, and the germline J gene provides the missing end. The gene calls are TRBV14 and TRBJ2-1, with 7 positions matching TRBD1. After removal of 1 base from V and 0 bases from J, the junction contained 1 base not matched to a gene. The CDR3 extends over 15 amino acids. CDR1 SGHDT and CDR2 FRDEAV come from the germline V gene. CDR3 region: CASSFGDSNYAEQFF. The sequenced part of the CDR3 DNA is TGTGCCAGCAGTTTCGGGGACAGTAACTATGCT.

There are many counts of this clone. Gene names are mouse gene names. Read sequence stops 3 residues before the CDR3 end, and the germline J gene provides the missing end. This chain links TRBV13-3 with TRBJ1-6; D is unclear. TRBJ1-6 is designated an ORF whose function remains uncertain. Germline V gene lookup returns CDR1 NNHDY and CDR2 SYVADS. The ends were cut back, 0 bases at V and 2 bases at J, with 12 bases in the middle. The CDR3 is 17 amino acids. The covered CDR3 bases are TGTGCCAGCAGTGATGCAGTGGGGAAGCCCTATAATTCGCCC. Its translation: CASSDAVGKPYNSP. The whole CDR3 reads CASSDAVGKPYNSPLYF.

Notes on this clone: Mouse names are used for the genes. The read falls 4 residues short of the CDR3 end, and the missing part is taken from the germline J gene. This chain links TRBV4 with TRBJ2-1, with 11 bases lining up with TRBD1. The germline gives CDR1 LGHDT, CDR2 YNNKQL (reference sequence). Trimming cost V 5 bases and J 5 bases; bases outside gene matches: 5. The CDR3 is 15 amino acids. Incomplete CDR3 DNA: TGTGCCAGCAGCCAGGGGGACAGGGGGGATGCT. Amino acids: CASSQGDRGDA. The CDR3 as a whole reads CASSQGDRGDAEQFF.

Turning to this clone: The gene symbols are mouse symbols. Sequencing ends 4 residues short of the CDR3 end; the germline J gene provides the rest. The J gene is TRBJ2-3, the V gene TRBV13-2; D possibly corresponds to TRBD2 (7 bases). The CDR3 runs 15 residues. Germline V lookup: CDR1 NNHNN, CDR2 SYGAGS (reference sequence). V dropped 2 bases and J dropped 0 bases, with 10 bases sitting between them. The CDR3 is CASGERGGSAETLYF. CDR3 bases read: TGTGCCAGCGGTGAGAGGGGGGGAAGTGCAGAA.

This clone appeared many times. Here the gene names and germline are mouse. The CDR3 is CASRTGGDSDYTF. CDR3 bases read: TGTGCCAGCAGAACAGGGGGAGACTCC. The chain combines TRBV13-1 with TRBJ1-2, with TRBD1 identical over 8 bases. The CDR3 extends 4 residues past the end of the read, so its final part is completed from the germline J gene. Germline V CDR1 and CDR2: NSHNY, SYGAGN. Germline trimming cut 5 bases from V and 3 bases from J; bases unmatched to any gene: 3. The CDR3 is made up of 13 amino acids.

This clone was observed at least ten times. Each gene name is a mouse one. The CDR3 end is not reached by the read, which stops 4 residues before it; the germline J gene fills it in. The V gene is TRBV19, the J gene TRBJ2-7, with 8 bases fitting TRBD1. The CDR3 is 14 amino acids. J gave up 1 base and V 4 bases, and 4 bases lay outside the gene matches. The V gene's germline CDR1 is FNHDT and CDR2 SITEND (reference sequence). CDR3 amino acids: CASSPDRGSYEQYF. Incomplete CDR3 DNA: TGTGCCAGCAGTCCCGACAGGGGTTCCTAT.

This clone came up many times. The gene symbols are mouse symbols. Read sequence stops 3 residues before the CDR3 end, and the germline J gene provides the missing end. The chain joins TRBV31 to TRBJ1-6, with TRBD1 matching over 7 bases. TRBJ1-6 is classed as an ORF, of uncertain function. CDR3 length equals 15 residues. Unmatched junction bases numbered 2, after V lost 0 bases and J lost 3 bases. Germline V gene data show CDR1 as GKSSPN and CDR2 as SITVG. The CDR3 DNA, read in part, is TGTGCCTGGAGTCTAGGGGACAGCTATAATTCGCCC. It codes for CAWSLGDSYNSP. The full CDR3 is CAWSLGDSYNSPLYF.

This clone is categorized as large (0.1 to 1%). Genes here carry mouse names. The CDR3 is CASSRADSYEQYF. Partial CDR3 DNA: TGTGCTAGCAGTAGAGCGGACAGCTAT. This chain joins TRBV17 and TRBJ2-7; weak D call: TRBD1 (6 bases). The sequenced fragment ends 4 residues before the CDR3 boundary, so the rest is inferred from the germline J gene. Trimming removed 1 base at V and 3 bases at J, with 7 bases between. CDR3 size: 13 residues. CDR1 and CDR2 from the germline V gene are MNHDT and YYDKIL.